This T cell receptor (beta chain) comes out of a study of shared clonotypes between healthy human individuals. V was shortened by 5 bases and J by 6 bases, with 8 bases between the two germline ends. CDR3 length: 12 residues. Germline V gene data show CDR1 as SGHRS and CDR2 as YFSETQ. Some clones are missing from TCRdb's copy, which holds only in-frame ones; the method was immunoSEQ multiplex PCR. The sample has 1,400,000 or so clones, around 98.5% seen once. Study observations and caveats: Represented diversity (both genetic and exposure-history) was limited by the small number of donors.

In its sample, this clone was seen once. What it binds is not known. This receptor was identified in a man aged 25-45 years in good health. Sequencing was done on a sample of naive CD4+ T cells sorted from blood. Noted subset: CD45RA+ positively selected. V gene TRBV5-1 combines with J gene TRBJ2-2, with no clear D. DNA of the CDR3: TGCGCCAGCAGTCGTGGGGCCGGGGAGCTGTTTTTT. Encoded protein: CASSRGAGELFF.